The next 8 T cell receptor beta chains were all read from a single sample in a study of graft-versus-host responses after intestinal transplantation. TCRdb's table, derived via immunoSEQ multiplex PCR, lists solely in-frame clones and lacks some. The sample consists of around 71,000 clones, over 85% of them appearing once. Sequenced material: bone marrow, taken approximately 100 weeks after intestinal transplantation. The receptors here all came from a human patient who received an intestinal transplant, so some T cells may come from the graft donor.

The rearrangement uses TRBV7-3 and TRBJ2-7; TRBD2 matches 7 bases. CDR1 and CDR2 from the germline V gene are SGHTA and FQGTGA. The CDR3 spans 15 residues. With V trimmed by 5 bases and J by 5 bases, 12 bases remained unmatched. CDR3 sequence: CASSITSASRDEQYF. The CDR3 nucleotides read TGTGCCAGCAGCATCACTAGCGCCTCCCGAGACGAGCAGTACTTC.

The V call is TRBV21-1, the J call TRBJ2-3. TRBV21-1 counts as a pseudogene. CDR3 size: 12 residues. CDR3 in amino acids: CASSKLLDTQYF. The CDR3 DNA reads TGTGCCAGCAGCAAATTGTTAGATACGCAGTATTTT.

This clone was detected only a few times. J is TRBJ1-1 and V is TRBV28, with a weak D call TRBD1 (5 bases). The V gene lost 8 bases and the J gene lost 11 bases, with 18 bases spanning the gap. Germline V CDR1 and CDR2: MDHEN, SYDVKM. The CDR3 contains 12 residues. The CDR3 here is CASSPVGRVAFF. CDR3 sequence (DNA): TGTGCCAGCTCCCCTGTGGGACGAGTTGCTTTCTTT.

This clone has a single count. This chain joins TRBV4-1 and TRBJ1-6; D perhaps matches TRBD1 (6 bases). CDR1 and CDR2 (germline): MGHRA, YSYEKL. The CDR3 has 16 residues. With 2 bases removed from V and 7 bases from J, the gap between germline ends came to 15 bases. CDR3 bases: TGCGCCAGCAGCCAATTTTCTCGGACAGCAAATTCACCCCTCCACTTT. This gives the protein CASSQFSRTANSPLHF.

V is TRBV28 and J is TRBJ1-5, with 8 bases aligning to TRBD1. Germline assignment: CDR1 MDHEN and CDR2 SYDVKM. This CDR3 has 16 residues. Losses at the gene ends were 4 bases for V and 7 bases for J; bases not matched to a gene: 12. The chain's CDR3 is CASSSAERDRNQPQHF. In DNA, the CDR3 is TGTGCCAGCAGTTCCGCCGAGAGGGACAGGAACCAGCCCCAGCATTTT.

This sequence joins TRBV11-2 and TRBJ1-6; D perhaps matches TRBD1 (6 bases). The CDR3 runs 13 residues. The ends were cut back, 1 base at V and 10 bases at J, with 8 bases in the middle. The germline gives CDR1 SGHAT, CDR2 FQNNGV. CDR3 DNA: TGTGCCAGCAGCTTAGGAGGGGGATCACCCCTCCACTTT. Translating it yields CASSLGGGSPLHF.

The chain has TRBV2 and TRBJ2-5, with 7 nucleotides matching TRBD1. V shed 5 bases, J shed 3 bases, and the junction held 18 bases outside the gene matches. The germline V gene encodes CDR1 SNHLY and CDR2 FYNNEI. The CDR3 runs to 18 residues. CDR3 coding DNA: TGTGCCAGCAGTCACCCGGGGCCAGGGGGTCCGGGCGAAGAGACCCAGTACTTC. This encodes CASSHPGPGGPGEETQYF.

The V call is TRBV6-1, the J call TRBJ2-1; D call uncertain. The germline CDR1 and CDR2 sequences are MNHNS and SASEGT. CDR3 size: 10 residues. Trimming took 6 bases from V and 15 from J, leaving 12 bases between them. CDR3 in amino acids: CASSQGMGFF. The DNA for the CDR3 is TGTGCCAGCAGCCAAGGTATGGGGTTCTTC.